This note documents a single T cell receptor beta chain sequence. This receptor's antigen is unknown. The input lacks base qualities; no much larger clone sits a single base away. Library construction relied on the immunoSEQ multiplex PCR assay. The original methods were these. A statistical classification framework was built to diagnose cytomegalovirus status from the catalog of TCR beta chain sequences. Entries here come from immuneACCESS through TCRdb and include only in-frame sequences with V and J called. Some clones fail to appear in such tables; in the studies checked, an unresolved V gene covers under half of the shortfall, and the cause of the remainder is unknown. V, J and clone size reflect that table, while D and trimming were determined from the DNA. The sample yields more than 85,000 clones; around 96% were counted once. The ten largest make up roughly 0.9% of the sample. The germline V gene gives CDR1 as MNHNS and CDR2 as SASEGT. Including the terminal cysteine and phenylalanine, the CDR3 comprises 12 residues. Only the CDR3 DNA is retained, 36 bases long and in frame from the first base. Trimming takes 6 bases from V and 7 bases from J, and the germline ends sit 12 bases apart.

The donors belonged to the validation cohort of about 130 subjects, which was separate from the approximately 680-subject first cohort. This specimen belongs to a study of cytomegalovirus exposure and HLA in healthy donors (dated by TCRdb to about 2017). Regarding the study in general: A later analysis indicated that the roughly 130 validation repertoires were generated on the platform also employed for the approximately 700 repertoires of the first cohort. The study combined high-throughput TCR immunosequencing, statistical association of individual TCRs with disease status, and machine learning to predict cytomegalovirus infection status. A separate validation cohort of 90 to 150 different subjects was used in addition to the 666-subject first cohort. The study was designed to test whether signatures of past pathogen exposure could be identified by cataloging public T cell receptors.

General conclusions and limits of the study: Most TCR sequences were seen in very few donors, while some public TCRs were found in many individuals. Cytomegalovirus status was reported to be diagnosed by the classifier with high specificity and sensitivity in both the original and validation cohorts. According to the authors, the approach could potentially be generalized to other disease states and immunological phenotypes. Subsequent analysis determined that TCRs grouped into clusters in the first cohort also showed a tendency toward co-occurrence across the 90 to 150 validation repertoires, and 94% of cluster scores exceeded 0. Three of the identified cytomegalovirus-associated TCR beta chains were confirmed in vitro to be specific for cytomegalovirus antigens. All 120 or so repertoires were used to score co-occurrence in the validation cohort in a later analysis, because that analysis had no HLA typing for the cohort. The study listed approximately 160 TCR beta chains as associated with cytomegalovirus.

This TCR was recovered from a woman between 18 and 29 years old in good health and CMV-seronegative. The sequencing sample was made of PBMCs. The rearrangement joined TRBV6-1 to TRBJ1-2; TRBD1 might be the D gene, on 6 matching bases. The sequence in DNA is TGTGCCAGCAGCGACCAGGGGTTTGGCTACACCTTC. Its translation reads: CASSDQGFGYTF.